The present T cell receptor beta chain was sequenced within a study of graft-versus-host responses after intestinal transplantation. Across the whole study: Recipients had multivisceral, liver-intestinal, or isolated intestinal transplants. Uniformly, recipients were administered anti-thymocyte globulin induction with subsequent tacrolimus and steroids for approximately three years.

Using immunoSEQ multiplex PCR, the repertoire was profiled, and TCRdb retains in-frame clones only, with some absent. The sample holds about 69,000 clones, roughly 89% seen once. The germline V gene has CDR1 SGDLS and CDR2 YYNGEE. This CDR3 spans 15 amino acids. V was clipped by 3 bases and J by 9 bases; unmatched bases: 6. Concerning this clone: Its antigen remains unknown.

Study-level points and caveats: The marrow of recipients harbored GvH clones, and ileum or blood showed some of them first.

The chain has TRBV9 and TRBJ1-6; 10 nucleotides align to TRBD1. This specimen consisted of bone marrow, obtained nearly 750 days after intestinal transplantation. The TCR sequence derives from a human patient who received an intestinal transplant, so some T cells may come from the graft donor. CDR3 amino acids: CASSGRQGAVSPLHF. In DNA, the CDR3 is TGTGCCAGCAGCGGAAGACAGGGGGCGGTTTCACCCCTCCACTTT. The full variable domain, rest sourced from reference TRBV9 and TRBJ1-6, is DSGVTQTPKHLITATGQRVTLRCSPRSGDLSVYWYQQSLDQGLQFLIQYYNGEERAKGNILERFSAQQFPDLHSELNLSSLELGDSALYFCASSGRQGAVSPLHFGNGTRLTVT.